The 13 T cell receptor beta chains in this list originate from one sample, sequenced in a study of T-cell reconstitution after alpha-beta-depleted transplantation in children. It was with unique molecular identifiers that the TCRbeta library was prepared. TCRdb processed the PCR reads anew with MiXCR; each CDR3 protein has one entry. This sample has more than 200,000 distinct CDR3 sequences, with 25% found just once. Here the sequenced sample was PBMCs, taken before TCRalphabeta/CD19-depleted stem cell transplant. The receptor set was obtained from a girl aged 2 to 10 with Fanconi anemia, due to receive a stem cell transplant.

Only a few counts were recorded for this clonotype. The chain carries TRBV4-2 and TRBJ2-3; 9 bases match TRBD2. Germline assignment: CDR1 LGHNA and CDR2 YNFKEQ. Trimming at V came to 0 bases and at J to 2 bases, leaving 18 bases not matched to a gene. There are 21 residues in the CDR3. In nucleotides, the CDR3 is TGTGCCAGCAGCCAAGATTTGAATAGCGGGAGATTGTTGGAGGACACAGATACGCAGTATTTT. This codes for CASSQDLNSGRLLEDTDTQYF.

The CDR3 region is CSAIRPGRSGEQYF. The CDR3 DNA is TGCAGTGCTATCCGTCCCGGGAGGTCTGGCGAGCAGTACTTC. The chain combines TRBV20-1 with TRBJ2-7, with TRBD2 matching 7 bases. J lost 6 bases, V lost 4 bases, and 12 bases had no gene match. The CDR3 is 14 residues long. Germline V CDR1 and CDR2: DFQATT, SNEGSKA (reference sequence).

This clonotype was counted many times. V is TRBV14 and J is TRBJ1-2; the match to TRBD1 covers 7 bases. Per the germline V gene, CDR1 is SGHDN and CDR2 is FVKESK. V lost 1 base to trimming and J lost 4 bases; unmatched junction nucleotides: 6. There are 15 residues in the CDR3. In nucleotides, the CDR3 is TGTGCCAGCAGCCAAGTGGAGGGACAGTTCTATGGCTACACCTTC. This translates into CASSQVEGQFYGYTF.

Many counts were recorded for this clonotype. The chain is built from TRBV20-1 and TRBJ2-7; the D call may be TRBD1 or TRBD2 (5 bases each). The CDR3 loop spans 14 amino acids. Germline V gene data show CDR1 as DFQATT and CDR2 as SNEGSKA (reference sequence). V dropped 0 bases and J dropped 3 bases, with 12 bases sitting between them. In DNA, the CDR3 is TGCAGTGCTAGAGACAGGGACCGCATCTACGAGCAGTACTTC. Translation gives CSARDRDRIYEQYF.

The chain has TRBV27 and TRBJ2-7; perhaps D is TRBD1 or TRBD2 (7 bases each). The V and J ends lost 5 bases and 0 bases respectively, with 14 bases between them. This CDR3 comprises 15 residues. Germline V gene data show CDR1 as MNHEY and CDR2 as SMNVEV (reference sequence). CDR3 coding DNA: TGTGCCAGCAGTCCAGGGGGGGGCCTCTCCTACGAGCAGTACTTC. Translated: CASSPGGGLSYEQYF.

This clonotype was counted at least ten times. The genes are TRBV10-3 and TRBJ2-1, with 9 bases fitting TRBD2. The CDR3 length is 14 residues. Trimming at V came to 10 bases and at J to 2 bases, leaving 6 bases not matched to a gene. Germline-derived CDR1 and CDR2 are ENHRY and SYGVKD. CDR3 DNA sequence: TGTGCCACGATGGGACTAGCAACCTACAATGAGCAGTTCTTC. Translation gives CATMGLATYNEQFF.

This clonotype showed up just a few times. The J gene is TRBJ2-7, the V gene TRBV7-3, with TRBD1 matching 8 bases. Germline CDR1 SGHTA, CDR2 FQGTGA. Unmatched junction bases numbered 17, after V lost 1 base and J lost 3 bases. This CDR3 has 19 amino acids. CDR3 region: CASSLRGPGGTGQLYEQYF. The CDR3 DNA reads TGTGCCAGCAGCTTAAGGGGACCAGGAGGGACAGGCCAACTCTACGAGCAGTACTTC.

This clonotype was counted many times. J is TRBJ2-1 and V is TRBV29-1; possibly TRBD2 for D (5 bases). Trimming left V 7 bases short and J 6 bases short, with 19 bases between. The CDR3 covers 14 residues. Germline V gives CDR1 SQVTM, CDR2 ANQGSEA. CDR3 coding DNA: TGCAGCGCCCAGGACTTTCCCTCGGGCAATGAGCAGTTCTTC. Translating it yields CSAQDFPSGNEQFF.

In this sample, this clonotype turned up many times. At one boundary the junction diverges from the germline segment, which might be a read error. The chain combines TRBV5-1 with TRBJ2-1; TRBD2 is a possible D gene (6 bases). The CDR3 runs to 15 residues. Germline V gives CDR1 SGHRS, CDR2 YFSETQ. CDR3 DNA: TGCGCCAGCAGCTTGAGTTGGAGGGGCTACGATGAGCAGTTCTTC. It yields the protein CASSLSWRGYDEQFF.

The rearrangement uses TRBV5-3 and TRBJ2-4; D call uncertain. TRBV5-3 falls under the ORF class, with uncertain function. There are 20 residues in the CDR3. The ends were cut back, 2 bases at V and 0 bases at J, with 24 bases in the middle. The CDR3 region has the DNA TGTGCCAGAAGCTTCTCCAGGACCATCCACGCCCCTCTAGCCAAAAACATTCAGTACTTC. It codes for CARSFSRTIHAPLAKNIQYF.

V gene TRBV2 combines with J gene TRBJ2-1; TRBD2 aligns across 13 bases. After removal of 6 bases from V and 7 bases from J, the junction contained 12 bases not matched to a gene. Looked up from germline, CDR1 is SNHLY and CDR2 is FYNNEI. The CDR3 covers 17 residues. The CDR3 sequence is CASRVTSGGAIGNEQFF. The DNA of the CDR3 is TGTGCCAGCAGAGTAACTAGCGGGGGGGCCATCGGAAATGAGCAGTTCTTC.

This clonotype has ten or more counts. V and J are TRBV29-1 and TRBJ1-1; no reliable D call. The CDR3 spans 11 residues. CDR1 is SQVTM, CDR2 ANQGSEA, per germline. V lost 7 bases, J lost 6 bases, and 12 bases lay in between. Here the CDR3 DNA reads TGCAGCGCTGCCCTTGGGCCTGAAGCTTTCTTT. Translating it yields CSAALGPEAFF.

The chain links TRBV29-1 to TRBJ1-2; no reliable D call. The germline CDR1 and CDR2 sequences are SQVTM and ANQGSEA. V was pared by 0 bases and J by 3 bases, with 11 bases between. CDR3 length: 14 residues. CDR3: CSVEDRHKYYGYTF. The CDR3 coding sequence is TGCAGCGTTGAAGATCGGCACAAATACTATGGCTACACCTTC.